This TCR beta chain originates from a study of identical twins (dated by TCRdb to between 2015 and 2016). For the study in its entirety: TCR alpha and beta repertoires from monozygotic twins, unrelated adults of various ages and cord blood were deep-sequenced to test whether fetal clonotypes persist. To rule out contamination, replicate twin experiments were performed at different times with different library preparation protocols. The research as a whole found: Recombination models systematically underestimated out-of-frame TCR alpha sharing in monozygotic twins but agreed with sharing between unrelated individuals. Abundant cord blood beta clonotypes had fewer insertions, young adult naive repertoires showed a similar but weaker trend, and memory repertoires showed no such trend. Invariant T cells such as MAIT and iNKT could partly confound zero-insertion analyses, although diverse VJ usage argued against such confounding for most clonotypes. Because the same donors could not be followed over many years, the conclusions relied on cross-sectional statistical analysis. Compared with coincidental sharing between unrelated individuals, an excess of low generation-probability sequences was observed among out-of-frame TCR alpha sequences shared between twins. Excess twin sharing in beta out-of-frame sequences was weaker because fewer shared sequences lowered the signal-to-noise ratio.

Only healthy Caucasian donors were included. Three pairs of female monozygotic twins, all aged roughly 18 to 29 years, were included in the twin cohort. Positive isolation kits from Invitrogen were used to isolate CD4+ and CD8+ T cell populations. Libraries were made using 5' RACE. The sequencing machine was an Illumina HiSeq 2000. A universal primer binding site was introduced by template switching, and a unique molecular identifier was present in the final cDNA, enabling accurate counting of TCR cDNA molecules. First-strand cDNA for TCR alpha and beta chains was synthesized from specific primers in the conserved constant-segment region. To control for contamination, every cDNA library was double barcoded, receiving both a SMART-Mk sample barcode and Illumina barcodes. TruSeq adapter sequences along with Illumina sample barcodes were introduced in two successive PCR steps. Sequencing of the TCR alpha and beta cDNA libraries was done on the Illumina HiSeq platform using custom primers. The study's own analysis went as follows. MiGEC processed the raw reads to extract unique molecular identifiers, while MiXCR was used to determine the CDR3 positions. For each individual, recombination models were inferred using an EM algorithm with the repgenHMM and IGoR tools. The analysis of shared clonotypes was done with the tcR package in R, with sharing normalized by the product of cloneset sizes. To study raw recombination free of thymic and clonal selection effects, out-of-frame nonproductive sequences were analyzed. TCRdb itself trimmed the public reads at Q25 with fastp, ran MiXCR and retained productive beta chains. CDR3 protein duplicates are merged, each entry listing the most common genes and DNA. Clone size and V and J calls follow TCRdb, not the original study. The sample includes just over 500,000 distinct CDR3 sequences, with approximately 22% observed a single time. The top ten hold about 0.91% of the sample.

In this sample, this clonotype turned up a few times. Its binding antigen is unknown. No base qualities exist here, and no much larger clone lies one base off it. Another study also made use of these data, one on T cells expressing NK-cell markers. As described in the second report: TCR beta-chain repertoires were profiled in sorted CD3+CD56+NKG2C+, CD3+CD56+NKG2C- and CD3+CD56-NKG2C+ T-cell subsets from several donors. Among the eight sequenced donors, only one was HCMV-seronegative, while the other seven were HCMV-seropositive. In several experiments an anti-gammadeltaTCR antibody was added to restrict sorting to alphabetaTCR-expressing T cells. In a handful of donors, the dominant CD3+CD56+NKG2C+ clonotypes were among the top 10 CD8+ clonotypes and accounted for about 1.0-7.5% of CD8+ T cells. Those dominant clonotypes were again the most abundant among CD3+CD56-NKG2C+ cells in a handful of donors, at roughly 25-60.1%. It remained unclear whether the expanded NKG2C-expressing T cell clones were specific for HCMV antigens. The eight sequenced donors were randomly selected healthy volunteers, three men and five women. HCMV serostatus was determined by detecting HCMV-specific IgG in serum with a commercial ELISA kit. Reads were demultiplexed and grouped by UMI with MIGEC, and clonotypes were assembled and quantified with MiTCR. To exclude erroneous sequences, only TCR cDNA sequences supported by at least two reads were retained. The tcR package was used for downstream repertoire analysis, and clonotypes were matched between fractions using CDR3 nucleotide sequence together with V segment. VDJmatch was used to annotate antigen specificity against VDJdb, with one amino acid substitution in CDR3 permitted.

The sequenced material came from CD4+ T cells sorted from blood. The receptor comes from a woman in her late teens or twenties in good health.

The CDR3 region has the sequence CSAYRGGPSSYEQYF. The DNA sequence is as follows: TGCAGTGCTTATCGCGGGGGGCCTAGCTCCTACGAGCAGTACTTC. This receptor chain uses TRBV20-1 and TRBJ2-7; TRBD2 fits 8 bases in the junction. Counted from cysteine to phenylalanine, this CDR3 has 15 amino acids. Only CDR3 DNA is held: 45 bases, read in frame from base 1. The germline V gene (reference sequence) sets CDR1 to DFQATT and CDR2 to SNEGSKA. Trimming takes 5 bases off V and 0 bases off J; junction bases not matched to a gene: 9.